What follows are 26 T cell receptor beta chains derived from one specimen sequenced in a study of cytomegalovirus exposure and HLA in healthy donors listed by TCRdb under 2017. Library generation was performed with the immunoSEQ multiplex PCR assay. For the multiplex PCR, a mixture combining 60 forward primers for TCR Vbeta segments and 13 reverse primers for TCR Jbeta segments was used. TCRdb's version of the immuneACCESS table is confined to in-frame rearrangements and falls short of the full clone set. An unresolved V gene accounts for under half of the shortfall where checked; the remainder is of unknown origin. This sample has 95,000 to 150,000 clones in its table, and 77% of those were observed once. The ten largest clones add up to roughly 6% of the sample. The sequenced sample consisted of PBMCs. These receptors originate from a man aged 18 to 30 in good health and CMV-seropositive.

The V call is TRBV27, the J call TRBJ2-5; 7 bases are shared with TRBD2. CDR3 length equals 15 residues. The germline V gene has CDR1 MNHEY and CDR2 SMNVEV (reference sequence). With 2 bases clipped from V and 4 bases from J, the junction kept 7 bases outside the gene matches. The CDR3 reads CASSLTLAGAETQYF. CDR3 coding DNA: TGTGCCAGCAGTTTAACGCTTGCGGGAGCAGAGACCCAGTACTTC.

This clone was found a few times. J is TRBJ1-1 and V is TRBV6-6; D gene uncertain. The CDR3 extends over 12 amino acids. Looked up from germline, CDR1 is MNHNY and CDR2 is SVGAGI (reference sequence). V dropped 9 bases and J dropped 3 bases, with 11 bases sitting between them. In DNA form, the CDR3 reads TGTGCCAGTTTCTCACGGGACACTGAAGCTTTCTTT. Amino acids: CASFSRDTEAFF.

The J gene is TRBJ1-2, the V gene TRBV4-1; possible D gene TRBD1, 5 bases. The germline V gene has CDR1 MGHRA and CDR2 YSYEKL. CDR3 length: 16 amino acids. V lost 1 base and J lost 7, with 19 bases in between. CDR3 DNA sequence: TGCGCCAGCAGCCAAGTCTTCATTCAGGGTTTTGTTGGCTACACCTTC. Its translation is CASSQVFIQGFVGYTF.

This chain connects TRBV21-1 to TRBJ2-5; no DNA check was done on the table's D call, TRBD1. TRBV21-1 is shown as a pseudogene. This CDR3 has 16 residues. CDR3 loop: CASSPVGDRARKTQYF. CDR3 in DNA: TGTGCCAGCAGCCCCGTTGGGGACAGGGCACGGAAGACCCAGTACTTC.

V usage is TRBV30 and J usage is TRBJ1-3; unclear D gene. Trimming removed 5 bases from V and 0 bases from J, with 11 bases in between. Germline V gene data show CDR1 as GTSNPN and CDR2 as SVGIG (reference sequence). The CDR3 is 14 amino acids. The CDR3 here is CAWEQRFSGNTIYF. The DNA of the CDR3 is TGTGCCTGGGAACAGAGATTCTCTGGAAACACCATATATTTT.

V gene TRBV30 combines with J gene TRBJ2-2; 9 bases fit TRBD2. This CDR3 has 15 residues. CDR1 is GTSNPN and CDR2 is SVGIG in the germline V gene (reference sequence). Losses at the gene ends were 2 bases for V and 5 bases for J; bases not matched to a gene: 6. CDR3 sequence reads: CAWSRGLAETGELFF. In DNA form, the CDR3 reads TGTGCCTGGAGTAGGGGACTAGCCGAGACCGGGGAGCTGTTTTTT.

The chain carries TRBV2 and TRBJ1-3, with a tentative D call TRBD1 (6 bases). CDR1 is SNHLY and CDR2 is FYNNEI in the germline V gene. V lost 6 bases and J lost 5, with 17 bases in between. This CDR3 contains 15 residues. CDR3 bases: TGTGCCAGCAGCCACAGACAGGCGCCAAGAAACACCATATATTTT. This sequence encodes CASSHRQAPRNTIYF.

J is TRBJ1-1 and V is TRBV5-1; possibly TRBD1 for D (6 bases). Trimming removed 4 bases at V and 4 bases at J, with 20 bases between. Germline loops: CDR1 SGHRS, CDR2 YFSETQ. This CDR3 contains 16 residues. As DNA, the CDR3 is TGCGCCAGCAGCCCAGCACAGGGACCAGTCGGCACTGAAGCTTTCTTT. Translated, it gives CASSPAQGPVGTEAFF.

This clone has more than one count but fewer than ten. The rearrangement uses TRBV20-1 and TRBJ1-1; D uncertain. There are 11 residues in the CDR3. The V end was cut by 0 bases, the J end by 6 bases, with 5 bases between. CDR1 is DFQATT and CDR2 is SNEGSKA in the germline V gene (reference sequence). This chain's CDR3 is CSAREGPEAFF. The DNA of the CDR3 is TGCAGTGCTAGAGAGGGCCCTGAAGCTTTCTTT.

The chain couples TRBV6-6 to TRBJ2-1; D is undetermined. The CDR3 is made up of 15 amino acids. Trimming left V 4 bases short and J 3 bases short, with 13 bases between. The germline V gene encodes CDR1 MNHNY and CDR2 SVGAGI (reference sequence). The CDR3 loop reads CASSLAGFFYNEQFF. In DNA, the CDR3 is TGTGCCAGCAGTTTGGCAGGATTTTTCTACAATGAGCAGTTCTTC.

This chain links TRBV6-5 with TRBJ2-3; TRBD2 matches at 9 bases. The CDR3 length is 15 residues. The J segment lost 4 bases and the V segment lost 0 bases, leaving 2 bases of the junction unmatched. Per the germline V gene, CDR1 is MNHEY and CDR2 is SVGAGI. The CDR3 region has the DNA TGTGCCAGCAGTTACTCAGGCGGGGGGGCAGATACGCAGTATTTT. Amino acids: CASSYSGGGADTQYF.

The V gene is TRBV6-6, the J gene TRBJ1-2; TRBD1 matches at 8 bases. The CDR3 extends over 13 amino acids. CDR1 MNHNY and CDR2 SVGAGI come from the germline V gene (reference sequence). Unmatched junction bases numbered 6, after V lost 5 bases and J lost 7 bases. CDR3 in DNA: TGTGCCAGCAGTGGACAGGGTGAAACTGGCTACACCTTC. The encoded protein is CASSGQGETGYTF.

V is TRBV6-5 and J is TRBJ1-1, with D unresolved. Trimming cost V 7 bases and J 1 base, with 10 bases left between them. This CDR3 is built from 13 residues. Germline values: CDR1 MNHEY, CDR2 SVGAGI. This CDR3 reads CASTIARNTEAFF. CDR3 DNA: TGTGCCAGCACCATAGCTAGGAACACTGAAGCTTTCTTT.

This chain connects TRBV9 to TRBJ2-7, with 12 positions matching TRBD2. This CDR3 is 16 amino acids long. Losses at the gene ends were 0 bases for V and 3 bases for J; bases not matched to a gene: 4. Germline lookup yields CDR1 SGDLS and CDR2 YYNGEE. The CDR3, as DNA: TGTGCCAGCAGCGTAGGGGCTAGCGGGAGGGGCTACGAGCAGTACTTC. Residues: CASSVGASGRGYEQYF.

The CDR3 loop reads CASSQGYGYTF. The CDR3 nucleotides are TGTGCCAGCAGCCAGGGCTATGGCTACACCTTC. The chain uses TRBV28 and TRBJ1-2; the D gene is possibly TRBD1 (5 bases). There are 11 residues in the CDR3. V lost 6 bases to trimming and J lost 4 bases, with 6 bases between them. The germline V gene has CDR1 MDHEN and CDR2 SYDVKM.

Concerning this clone: The junction departs from the called germline gene at one end, perhaps through a read error. This sample includes further DNA sequences coding for the same CDR3. The chain joins TRBV19 to TRBJ1-1; D is unclear. This CDR3 contains 17 residues. Germline CDR1 is LNHDA and CDR2 is SQIVND (reference sequence). CDR3 nucleotides: TGTGCCAGTAGTATAGATGAGGCAGAAAGCATGAACACCGAAGCTTTCTTT. It is translated as CASSIDEAESMNTEAFF. The full variable domain, rest sourced from reference TRBV19 and TRBJ1-1, is DGGITQSPKYLFRKEGQNVTLSCEQNLNHDAMYWYRQDPGQGLRLIYYSQIVNDFQKGDIAEGYSVSREKKESFPLTVTSAQKNPTAFYLCASSIDEAESMNTEAFFGQGTRLTVV.

The rearrangement joins TRBV5-4 to TRBJ2-7; D uncertain. Germline CDR1 and CDR2: SGHNT and YYREEE (reference sequence). The CDR3 spans 14 residues. V lost 0 bases, J lost 1 base, and 8 bases lay in between. The CDR3 region is CASSLGLRSYEQYF. The CDR3 DNA is TGTGCCAGCAGCTTGGGACTTCGGTCCTACGAGCAGTACTTC. The whole variable domain, remainder taken from reference TRBV5-4 and TRBJ2-7, is ETGVTQSPTHLIKTRGQQVTLRCSSQSGHNTVSWYQQALGQGPQFIFQYYREEENGRGNFPPRFSGLQFPNYSSELNVNALELDDSALYLCASSLGLRSYEQYFGPGTRLTVT.

J is TRBJ1-2 and V is TRBV27, with a weak D call TRBD1 (6 bases). This CDR3 has 19 amino acids. Germline-derived CDR1 and CDR2 are MNHEY and SMNVEV (reference sequence). Between the trimmed V and J ends, which lost 0 bases and 1 base, there was a span of 21 bases. CDR3 in amino acids: CASSLSITSTGPFNYGYTF. The DNA of the CDR3 is TGTGCCAGCAGTTTATCGATTACCTCAACAGGGCCATTTAACTATGGCTACACCTTC.

The rearrangement uses TRBV5-8 and TRBJ2-7; TRBD2 agrees at 7 bases. Trimming cost V 4 bases and J 1 base; bases outside gene matches: 11. CDR3 length: 16 residues. Germline assignment: CDR1 SGHTS and CDR2 YDEGEE. The CDR3 DNA follows: TGTGCCAGCAGCCCCAGTGCGTCTAGCGGTTCCTACGAGCAGTACTTC. Protein: CASSPSASSGSYEQYF.

The chain couples TRBV5-1 to TRBJ2-3; 9 bases are a match to TRBD2. The CDR3 has 15 amino acids. J gave up 1 base and V 2 bases, and 2 bases lay outside the gene matches. The germline V gene encodes CDR1 SGHRS and CDR2 YFSETQ. The CDR3 DNA reads as TGCGCCAGCAGCTTAGTAGCGGGGGGCACAGATACGCAGTATTTT. Translated, it gives CASSLVAGGTDTQYF.

V is TRBV13 and J is TRBJ1-4; TRBD1 is a possible D gene (6 bases). This CDR3 has 14 residues. Per the germline V gene, CDR1 is PRHDT and CDR2 is FYEKMQ (reference sequence). V was clipped by 5 bases and J by 5 bases, with 12 bases between them. CDR3: CASSLRQANEKLFF. CDR3 nucleotide sequence: TGTGCCAGCAGCCTACGACAGGCAAATGAAAAACTGTTTTTT.

This clone occurred a few times. V gene TRBV7-9 combines with J gene TRBJ2-7, with 7 bases identical to TRBD2. V was pared by 5 bases and J by 3 bases, with 7 bases of the junction left unmatched. Germline CDR1 SEHNR, CDR2 FQNEAQ (reference sequence). The CDR3 is 14 residues long. The CDR3 protein is CASSRPGGSYEQYF. The CDR3 DNA is TGTGCCAGCAGCCGACCCGGCGGGAGCTACGAGCAGTACTTC.

The chain recombines TRBV7-2 with TRBJ1-4; D is uncertain. Trimming took off 1 base at V and 8 bases at J, with 5 bases between the two ends. CDR1 is SGHTA and CDR2 is FQGNSA in the germline V gene. The CDR3 is made up of 12 amino acids. In DNA form, the CDR3 reads TGTGCCAGCAGCTTAGACCAGGAAAAACTGTTTTTT. Translating it yields CASSLDQEKLFF.

The chain has TRBV10-3 and TRBJ2-4; maybe TRBD2 (7 bases). The CDR3 covers 15 residues. Trimming stripped 0 bases from V and 12 bases from J, with 18 bases between. Germline values: CDR1 ENHRY, CDR2 SYGVKD. The CDR3 DNA sequence: TGTGCCATCAGTGAGTCTGGGGGGGTGGCGGACAGTCAGTACTTC. It is translated as CAISESGGVADSQYF.

V is TRBV5-1 and J is TRBJ2-2; TRBD2 aligns across 7 bases. The germline CDR1 and CDR2 sequences are SGHRS and YFSETQ. The CDR3 consists of 14 residues. The V gene end was trimmed by 10 bases and the J gene end by 4 bases; junction bases not matched to a gene: 10. The CDR3 region is CASSSGDITGELFF. CDR3 sequence (DNA): TGCGCCTCTTCTAGCGGCGATATCACCGGGGAGCTGTTTTTT.

The chain joins TRBV15 to TRBJ2-2, with D possibly TRBD2 on 6 matching bases. This CDR3 region has 14 residues. The germline gives CDR1 LNHNV, CDR2 YYDKDF (reference sequence). Trimming removed 0 bases from V and 7 bases from J, with 9 bases in between. As DNA, the CDR3 is TGTGCCACCAGCAGAGAAGGGACTGTCGGGGAGCTGTTTTTT. Amino acid sequence: CATSREGTVGELFF.